These 16 T cell receptor beta chains were all obtained from the same sample, sequenced in a study of blood T cells in healthy people across ages. Together with a sample-barcoded 5' primer, a J-beta primer mix was included in a second PCR lasting roughly 6 to 12 cycles. TCRdb redid the calling of the 5' RACE reads with MiXCR, one entry per CDR3 protein. The sample includes hundreds of thousands of distinct CDR3 sequences, around 42% seen only once; the top ten take about 21%. Sequencing used blood. These receptors came from a man aged 60-69 years in good health.

This clonotype was observed a few times. CDR3: CASSTRRWETQYF. The CDR3 bases are TGTGCCAGCAGCACCCGCAGATGGGAGACCCAGTACTTC. This chain joins TRBV7-2 and TRBJ2-7; D not certain. The assigned J gene may be wrong: the sequence end matches TRBJ2-5 better. Germline lookup yields CDR1 SGHTA and CDR2 FQGNSA. The CDR3 is 13 residues long.

The V and J genes are TRBV5-5 and TRBJ1-6; D not resolved. The V gene lost 4 bases and the J gene lost 7 bases, with 15 bases spanning the gap. The V gene's germline CDR1 is SGHKS and CDR2 YYEKEE (reference sequence). The CDR3 is 15 amino acids. CDR3 bases: TGTGCCAGCAGCAAAAAGGACTTAATAAATTCACCCCTCCACTTT. Residues: CASSKKDLINSPLHF.

The gene calls are TRBV5-5 and TRBJ1-2, with D possibly being TRBD1 (5 bases). The V gene's germline CDR1 is SGHKS and CDR2 YYEKEE (reference sequence). This CDR3 has 15 residues. Trimming cost V 6 bases and J 4 bases, with 19 bases left between them. CDR3 sequence: CASIDQGAGGYGYTF. In nucleotides, the CDR3 is TGTGCCAGCATCGATCAGGGTGCTGGTGGCTATGGCTACACCTTC.

This clonotype showed up just a few times. The CDR3 here is CASSYMGDLYSNQPQHF. CDR3 bases: TGTGCCAGCAGTTATATGGGTGACCTTTATAGCAATCAGCCCCAGCATTTT. The chain is built from TRBV6-6 and TRBJ1-5; D unclear. The CDR3 has 17 amino acids. Trimming pared 3 bases from V and 0 bases from J, leaving 15 bases between. Germline V gene lookup returns CDR1 MNHNY and CDR2 SVGAGI (reference sequence).

This clonotype showed up just a few times. CDR3 protein: CSASVGDVPETQYF. The CDR3 DNA reads TGCAGTGCTAGCGTAGGGGACGTCCCAGAGACCCAGTACTTC. V usage is TRBV20-1 and J usage is TRBJ2-5; D assignment may be TRBD1 or TRBD2 (5 bases each). Germline CDR1 and CDR2: DFQATT and SNEGSKA (reference sequence). The CDR3 totals 14 residues. Trimming pared 3 bases from V and 4 bases from J, leaving 15 bases between.

Concerning this clonotype: Sequence at one end of the junction differs from germline and may be a read error. The genes are TRBV20-1 and TRBJ2-6, with D maybe TRBD2 (7 bases). CDR1 is DFQATT and CDR2 is SNEGSKA in the germline V gene (reference sequence). This CDR3 is built from 16 residues. CDR3 in DNA: TGCAGTGCTAGCCCCGGGGGGCCCTCTGGGGCCGACGTCCTGACTTTC. Translation gives CSASPGGPSGADVLTF.

This clonotype occurred a few times. The V call is TRBV6-5, the J call TRBJ2-7, with 7 bases aligning to TRBD2. Trimming took 8 bases from V and 3 from J; bases not matched to a gene: 7. The CDR3 is 13 amino acids. Germline V CDR1 and CDR2: MNHEY, SVGAGI. The CDR3 DNA is TGTGCCAGCCATCCTACGGGGGGCTACGAGCAGTACTTC. Protein: CASHPTGGYEQYF.

This chain connects TRBV2 to TRBJ2-2, with TRBD1 identical over 8 bases. Germline V gene lookup returns CDR1 SNHLY and CDR2 FYNNEI. With 7 bases clipped from V and 2 bases from J, the junction kept 3 bases outside the gene matches. The CDR3 covers 14 residues. The CDR3 DNA is TGTGCCAGCAAGGGGACAGGCAACACCGGGGAGCTGTTTTTT. Its protein is CASKGTGNTGELFF.

The CDR3 region has the DNA TGTGCCAGCAGCCTTAACCCGGGACAGGGGCGCAATGAGCAGTTCTTC. Translation gives CASSLNPGQGRNEQFF. The chain is built from TRBV6-2 or TRBV6-3 and TRBJ2-1, with 10 bases fitting TRBD1. Germline assignment: CDR1 MNHEY and CDR2 SVGEGT. This CDR3 is 16 amino acids long. Germline trimming cut 6 bases from V and 6 bases from J; bases unmatched to any gene: 11.

This clonotype was recorded only once. This chain links TRBV24-1 with TRBJ2-5, with TRBD1 matching 12 bases. The DNA end favors TRBJ2-7, so the J call may be wrong. The CDR3 is 17 residues long. Germline values: CDR1 KGHDR, CDR2 SFDVKD. The CDR3 DNA reads TGTGCCATCGATCTCACCGGGACAGGGGGCCTCCGCTACGAGCAGTACTTC. Protein sequence: CAIDLTGTGGLRYEQYF.

The V and J genes are TRBV6-1 and TRBJ2-2; unclear D gene. Germline CDR1 and CDR2: MNHNS and SASEGT. The V end lost 7 bases, the J end lost 3 bases, and 12 bases lay between the germline ends. This CDR3 region has 14 residues. The CDR3 is CASTRNRDTGELFF. In nucleotides, the CDR3 is TGTGCCAGCACTCGAAACAGAGACACCGGGGAGCTGTTTTTT.

The chain recombines TRBV6-2 or TRBV6-3 with TRBJ2-3; D not resolved. Trimming removed 7 bases from V and 4 bases from J, with 12 bases in between. The CDR3 contains 13 residues. CDR1 is MNHEY, CDR2 SVGEGT, per germline. CDR3 amino acids: CASKSPMPDTQYF. For the CDR3, the DNA is TGTGCCAGCAAGTCCCCTATGCCAGATACGCAGTATTTT.

The genes are TRBV14 and TRBJ2-5; D ambiguous. The CDR3 loop spans 15 amino acids. Germline loops: CDR1 SGHDN, CDR2 FVKESK. The V and J ends lost 0 bases and 4 bases respectively, with 12 bases between them. The CDR3 sequence is CASSQDSQARETQYF. CDR3 nucleotides: TGTGCCAGCAGCCAAGATAGCCAAGCGAGAGAGACCCAGTACTTC.

This clonotype has just a few counts. V and J are TRBV12-3 or TRBV12-4 and TRBJ2-4; possibly TRBD1 for D (5 bases). This CDR3 spans 15 amino acids. V shed 7 bases and J shed 2 bases, with 15 bases lying between them. CDR3 DNA sequence: TGTGCCAGCAAACTGGAAGGGGCCACCAAAAACATTCAGTACTTC. Translated: CASKLEGATKNIQYF.

The rearrangement joins TRBV6-5 to TRBJ1-6; D remains ambiguous. V lost 6 bases and J lost 5, with 14 bases in between. CDR3 length: 15 residues. CDR1 is MNHEY, CDR2 SVGAGI, per germline. The CDR3 region is CASRQAGRDNSPLHF. The CDR3 DNA reads as TGTGCCAGCAGACAAGCGGGTCGGGATAATTCACCCCTCCACTTT.

The chain carries TRBV12-3 or TRBV12-4 and TRBJ2-7; 7 bases align to TRBD1. V shed 7 bases, J shed 2 bases, and the junction held 11 bases outside the gene matches. CDR3 size: 15 residues. DNA of the CDR3: TGTGCCAGCACCCTTCGGACAGGCCTACCCTACGAGCAGTACTTC. Translation gives CASTLRTGLPYEQYF.